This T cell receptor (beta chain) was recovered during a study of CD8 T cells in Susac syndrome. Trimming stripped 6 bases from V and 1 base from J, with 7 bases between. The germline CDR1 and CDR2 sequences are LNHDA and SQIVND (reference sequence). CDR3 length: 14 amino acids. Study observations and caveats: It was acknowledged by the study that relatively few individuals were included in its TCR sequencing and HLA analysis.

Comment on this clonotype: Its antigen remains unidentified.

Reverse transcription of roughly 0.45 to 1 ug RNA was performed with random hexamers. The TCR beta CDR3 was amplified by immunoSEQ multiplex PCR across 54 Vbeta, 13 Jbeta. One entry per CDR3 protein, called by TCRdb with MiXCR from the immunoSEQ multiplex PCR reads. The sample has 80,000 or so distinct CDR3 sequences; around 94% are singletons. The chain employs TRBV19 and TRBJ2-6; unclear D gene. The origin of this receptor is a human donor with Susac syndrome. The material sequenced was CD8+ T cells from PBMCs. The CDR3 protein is CASSMMSGANVLTF. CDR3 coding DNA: TGTGCCAGTAGCATGATGTCTGGGGCCAACGTCCTGACTTTC.